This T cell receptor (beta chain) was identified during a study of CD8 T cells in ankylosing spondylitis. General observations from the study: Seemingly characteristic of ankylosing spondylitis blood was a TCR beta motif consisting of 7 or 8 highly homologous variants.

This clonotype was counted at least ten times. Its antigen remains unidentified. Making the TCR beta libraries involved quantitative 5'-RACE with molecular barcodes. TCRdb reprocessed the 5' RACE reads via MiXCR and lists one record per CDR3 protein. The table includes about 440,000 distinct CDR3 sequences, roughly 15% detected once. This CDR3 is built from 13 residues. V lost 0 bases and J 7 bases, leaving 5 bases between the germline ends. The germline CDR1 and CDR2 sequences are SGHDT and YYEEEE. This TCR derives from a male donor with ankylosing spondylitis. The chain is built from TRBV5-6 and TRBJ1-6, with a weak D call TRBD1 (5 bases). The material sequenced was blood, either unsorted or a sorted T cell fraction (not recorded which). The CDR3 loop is CASSLGQNSPLHF. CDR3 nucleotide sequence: TGTGCCAGCAGCTTGGGACAGAATTCACCCCTCCACTTT.